This TCR beta chain was recorded in a study of T cells in Graves' hyperthyroidism and ophthalmopathy (dated by TCRdb to between 2018 and 2021). Regarding the study in general: Peripheral blood samples were taken at the time of initial diagnosis, prior to any treatment. TCR V-J signatures able to tell the groups apart were searched for in a discovery cohort of more than 90 patients, of whom fewer than 45 had Graves' ophthalmopathy and about 60 had stable Graves' hyperthyroidism. The approximately 100 discovery patients were divided at random into training and test sets in a 7:3 ratio. In addition, the study compared T-cell repertoires in thyroid tissue and in blood from roughly six Graves' hyperthyroidism patients. After sampling, hyperthyroidism patients received methimazole starting at 30 mg daily, and ophthalmopathy patients received high-dose intravenous methylprednisolone. Prospective prediction of ophthalmopathy was tested in an independent validation cohort of approximately 18 hyperthyroidism patients and around 16 patients who later progressed to ophthalmopathy. The paper describes TCR Vbeta CDR3 sequencing of around 130 peripheral blood samples, made up of fewer than 50 ophthalmopathy patients, some 76 hyperthyroidism patients and roughly 17 progressor patients. Here is what the overall study found, with its caveats: No statistical method was used to fix the sample size in advance, and group allocation was not hidden from the investigators. Most expanded thyroid clonotypes (frequency above 0.001) were also detected in blood, a finding suggesting that blood repertoires may reflect thyroid immune responses. A 13 V-J signature model separated ophthalmopathy from stable hyperthyroidism, with about 88% sensitivity and roughly 81% specificity in cross-validation and 80%/75% in testing. In validation, the model predicted progression to ophthalmopathy with approximately 69% sensitivity and around 72% specificity, a median of 6.5 months before onset.

As for this clonotype: This receptor's antigen is unknown. Base qualities were left out, and no much larger clone turns up one base away.

A patient counted as having stable Graves' hyperthyroidism if no progression to ophthalmopathy occurred over 18 months of follow-up. Hyperthyroidism patients were newly diagnosed, with disease duration under 2 months, and aged 18 to 65 years. Patients with uncontrolled infections, other autoimmune diseases, pregnancy or lactation were excluded. Diagnoses relied on clinical symptoms, serum thyroxine and TRAb, thyroid ultrasound and orbital computed tomography. PBMCs were separated from around 9.1 ml of fresh peripheral blood using Ficoll-Paque density gradient centrifugation. Total RNA was extracted using Trizol reagent, and RNA quality was assessed on an Agilent 2100 Bioanalyzer. Inclusive of the bounding cysteine and phenylalanine, the CDR3 is 14 residues long. The retained sequence is limited to the CDR3, 42 bases, with the frame set at the first base. For CDR1 and CDR2, the germline V gene lists SGHDN and FVKESK. V is pared back by 4 bases and J by 6 bases, with 15 bases lying between the germline termini.

Amplification of TCR beta CDR3 regions was carried out from RNA transcripts. A first-round RT-PCR of the TCR CDR3 used the HTBI primer set with the Qiagen OneStep RT-PCR kit. Libraries were constructed in a second round of multiplex PCR, after which size selection and purification were carried out. Paired-end sequencing of the libraries was performed with 100 bp reads on an Illumina HiSeq2000. In the paper's pipeline: Raw data were processed with SOAPnuke, discarding reads with adapters, uncalled bases, mean Phred below 15, or no exact constant-primer or identifier match. COPE v1.2.5 was used to merge high-quality paired reads, and clonotypes were defined as unique nucleotide sequences. Clonotypes were aligned to IMGT TRBV, TRBD and TRBJ reference segments using MiTCR v1.1. Only V-J combinations with frequency above 0.0001, covering 99% to 99.2% of repertoires, were analysed. A TCS score was defined as the ratio of F50 (clonal expansion) to E x V (chaos), with BLOSUM62-based TCRdist applied between CDR3 peptides within each V-J. Welch's t-statistics and random forest reduced several hundred V-J features to 10 to 15, which were used in a naive Bayes classifier (R e1071). Clones were called with MiXCR by TCRdb after fastp trimmed the public reads at Q25, and only in-frame beta chains were retained. A single entry per CDR3 protein holds the most common genes and DNA from its merged rows. The authors' filters were not applied to this entry. The sample table lists approximately 510,000 distinct CDR3 sequences, about a fifth of them with a count of one. The ten largest clones capture more than 25% of the sample.

The sample taken for sequencing was blood. The chain links TRBV14 with TRBJ1-2, and the D gene may be TRBD1, 5 bases matching. This sequence was found in a man aged 18 to 35 with Graves' hyperthyroidism. The base sequence is TGTGCCAGCAGCCTGGGACCCTCACCCCATGGCTACACCTTC. This translates into CASSLGPSPHGYTF.